A single sample gave rise to the 22 T cell receptor beta chains below, sequenced in a study of ipilimumab plus nivolumab after autologous stem cell transplantation. The repertoire was sequenced with immunoSEQ multiplex PCR; TCRdb's copy has only in-frame clones and lacks some. This sample carries 20,000 to 25,000 clones, roughly 80% of them seen once, and the ten largest clones take approximately 23%. The input for sequencing was PBMCs, taken in a trial of ipilimumab plus nivolumab as post-transplant consolidation. These receptors were collected from a male donor with diffuse large B-cell lymphoma.

This chain joins TRBV16 and TRBJ2-7; D might be TRBD1 or TRBD2, each matching 5 bases. From germline, CDR1 is KGHSY and CDR2 FQNENV. The CDR3 runs 12 residues. Trimming shortened V by 5 bases and J by 5 bases, and 10 bases separated the two germline ends. The CDR3 sequence is CASSSRGHEQYF. The CDR3 nucleotides read TGTGCCAGCAGCTCACGGGGACACGAGCAGTACTTC. Full variable domain (remainder filled in from reference TRBV16 and TRBJ2-7): GEEVAQTPKHLVRGEGQKAKLYCAPIKGHSYVFWYQQVLKNEFKFLISFQNENVFDETGMPKERFSAKCLPNSPCSLEIQATKLEDSAVYFCASSSRGHEQYFGPGTRLTVT.

This clone appeared a single time. This rearrangement joins TRBV6-1 to TRBJ1-2; 8 nucleotides match TRBD1. Germline V gene sequence: CDR1 MNHNS, CDR2 SASEGT. V shed 5 bases, J shed 6 bases, and the junction held 5 bases outside the gene matches. The CDR3 length is 13 residues. CDR3 DNA: TGTGCCAGCAGTAAGCAGGGGGCGCATGGCTACACCTTC. It is translated as CASSKQGAHGYTF.

This clone appeared a few times. In DNA, the CDR3 is TGCAGCGTTGGAGTGACAGGTCCCGCAACTAATGAAAAACTGTTTTTT. It specifies CSVGVTGPATNEKLFF. The chain has TRBV29-1 and TRBJ1-4, with D perhaps TRBD1 (6 bases). V was trimmed by 4 bases and J by 0 bases, leaving 15 bases between them. The CDR3 extends over 16 amino acids. Germline V gene data show CDR1 as SQVTM and CDR2 as ANQGSEA.

This clone appeared once. J is TRBJ2-7 and V is TRBV15; tentative D call: TRBD2 (6 bases). V lost 3 bases and J lost 7, with 13 bases in between. Germline CDR1 reads LNHNV; CDR2 reads YYDKDF (reference sequence). This CDR3 spans 13 amino acids. CDR3 protein: CATSSGAGREQYF. CDR3 nucleotide sequence: TGTGCCACCAGCAGCGGGGCGGGAAGGGAGCAGTACTTC.

J is TRBJ2-2 and V is TRBV12-5, with 7 positions matching TRBD1. This CDR3 has 13 residues. V dropped 11 bases and J dropped 1; count of bases not matched to a gene: 4. Germline CDR1 and CDR2: LGHNT and FRNRAP. CDR3 residues: CAGRTGNTGELFF. CDR3 bases: TGTGCTGGAAGGACAGGGAACACCGGGGAGCTGTTTTTT. Using reference TRBV12-5 and TRBJ2-2 for the parts outside the CDR3, the full variable domain is DARVTQTPRHKVTEMGQEVTMRCQPILGHNTVFWYRQTMMQGLELLAYFRNRAPLDDSGMPKDRFSAEMPDATLATLKIQPSEPRDSAVYFCAGRTGNTGELFFGEGSRLTVL.

This clone appeared a single time. This chain links TRBV2 with TRBJ2-7; 9 positions agree with TRBD1. The CDR3 sequence is 12 residues long. The germline gives CDR1 SNHLY, CDR2 FYNNEI. The trim removed 11 bases at V and 2 bases at J, leaving 4 bases unmatched. Here the CDR3 reads CAVGTGTYEQYF. CDR3 nucleotides: TGTGCCGTTGGGACAGGGACCTACGAGCAGTACTTC.

The rearrangement joins TRBV9 to TRBJ1-1; a weak D match, TRBD1 (5 bases). CDR1 SGDLS and CDR2 YYNGEE come from the germline V gene. V lost 4 bases, J lost 0 bases, and 10 bases lay in between. CDR3 length: 14 residues. CDR3: CASSPRAMNTEAFF. The CDR3 DNA reads TGTGCCAGCAGCCCCAGGGCAATGAACACTGAAGCTTTCTTT. The variable domain in full, completed from reference TRBV9 and TRBJ1-1, reads DSGVTQTPKHLITATGQRVTLRCSPRSGDLSVYWYQQSLDQGLQFLIQYYNGEERAKGNILERFSAQQFPDLHSELNLSSLELGDSALYFCASSPRAMNTEAFFGQGTRLTVV.

This clone was counted a single time. This chain's CDR3 is CASSLRRGGSNQPQHF. The CDR3 coding sequence is TGTGCCAGCAGTCTTCGACGGGGGGGAAGCAATCAGCCCCAGCATTTT. V usage is TRBV27 and J usage is TRBJ1-5; TRBD1 might be the D (5 bases). CDR1 and CDR2 (germline): MNHEY, SMNVEV (reference sequence). Trimming shortened V by 5 bases and J by 1 base, and 15 bases separated the two germline ends. The CDR3 loop spans 16 amino acids.

The chain uses TRBV6-1 and TRBJ2-1, with 7 nucleotides matching TRBD2. The CDR3 contains 15 residues. The V and J ends lost 3 bases and 8 bases, in that order; junction bases with no gene match: 10. In germline, CDR1 is MNHNS, CDR2 SASEGT. As DNA, the CDR3 is TGTGCCAGCAGTGATGTGGGGGGGAGTTTGGATGAGCAGTTCTTC. It translates to CASSDVGGSLDEQFF.

The rearrangement joins TRBV30 to TRBJ2-2, with 8 bases matching TRBD2. V shed 3 bases and J 4 bases; nucleotides not matched to a gene: 1. The germline V gene encodes CDR1 GTSNPN and CDR2 SVGIG (reference sequence). The CDR3 contains 13 residues. The CDR3 region is CAWSRGGTGELFF. DNA for the CDR3: TGTGCCTGGAGCCGGGGGGGCACCGGGGAGCTGTTTTTT.

This sequence joins TRBV13 and TRBJ1-1; D uncertain. The CDR3 contains 13 residues. Trimming shortened V by 1 base and J by 2 bases, and 5 bases separated the two germline ends. Per germline, CDR1 PRHDT and CDR2 FYEKMQ (reference sequence). The CDR3 sequence: CASSLEVNTEAFF. CDR3 nucleotide sequence: TGTGCCAGCAGCTTAGAAGTAAACACTGAAGCTTTCTTT.

In its sample, this clone was seen once. The DNA for the CDR3 is TGTGCCAGCAGCTCCAGGGGGCTCTCCTACGAGCAGTACTTC. Translated: CASSSRGLSYEQYF. J is TRBJ2-7 and V is TRBV11-3; 8 bases map to TRBD1. CDR3 length equals 14 residues. The germline gives CDR1 SGHNT, CDR2 YENEEA. V was clipped by 4 bases and J by 0 bases; unmatched bases: 2.

The rearrangement joins TRBV30 to TRBJ2-2; TRBD2 is a possible D gene (6 bases). The CDR3 runs 14 residues. Trimming took off 3 bases at V and 5 bases at J, with 13 bases between the two ends. Germline V gives CDR1 GTSNPN, CDR2 SVGIG (reference sequence). The CDR3 region is CAWRRGRRTGELFF. The CDR3 coding sequence is TGTGCCTGGAGACGGGGGAGGAGGACCGGGGAGCTGTTTTTT. Drawing the rest from reference TRBV30 and TRBJ2-2, the complete variable domain is SQTIHQWPATLVQPVGSPLSLECTVEGTSNPNLYWYRQAAGRGLQLLFYSVGIGQISSEVPQNLSASRPQDRQFILSSKKLLLSDSGFYLCAWRRGRRTGELFFGEGSRLTVL.

Here the CDR3 reads CAWSARRTSGTYEQYF. The CDR3 DNA follows: TGTGCCTGGAGTGCTAGAAGGACTAGCGGAACCTACGAGCAGTACTTC. The rearrangement joins TRBV30 to TRBJ2-7; TRBD2 aligns across 10 bases. CDR3 size: 16 residues. Per the germline V gene, CDR1 is GTSNPN and CDR2 is SVGIG (reference sequence). J lost 2 bases, V lost 1 base, and 8 bases had no gene match.

This clone has only one observation. The chain links TRBV5-6 to TRBJ1-1, with 8 positions matching TRBD1. The CDR3 is 12 residues long. Germline trimming cut 1 base from V and 9 bases from J; bases unmatched to any gene: 2. Germline V gene lookup returns CDR1 SGHDT and CDR2 YYEEEE. CDR3 region: CASSLPRGQAFF. In nucleotides, the CDR3 is TGTGCCAGCAGCTTGCCCAGGGGGCAAGCTTTCTTT.

The V gene is TRBV11-2, the J gene TRBJ2-1; 11 bases align to TRBD2. V shed 0 bases, J shed 8 bases, and the junction held 15 bases outside the gene matches. This CDR3 spans 19 amino acids. CDR1 SGHAT and CDR2 FQNNGV come from the germline V gene. The chain's CDR3 is CASSLEGSGRAGPPYEQFF. For the CDR3, the DNA is TGTGCCAGCAGCTTAGAGGGTAGCGGGAGGGCCGGACCTCCTTATGAGCAGTTCTTC.

The chain combines TRBV5-1 with TRBJ2-2; D perhaps matches TRBD2 (5 bases). CDR1 is SGHRS, CDR2 YFSETQ, per germline. The ends were cut back, 8 bases at V and 0 bases at J, with 11 bases in the middle. This CDR3 spans 14 amino acids. The CDR3 DNA reads as TGCGCCAGTTCAGCGGCTGCGAACACCGGGGAGCTGTTTTTT. Translated: CASSAAANTGELFF. Variable domain in full (rest from reference TRBV5-1 and TRBJ2-2): KAGVTQTPRYLIKTRGQQVTLSCSPISGHRSVSWYQQTPGQGLQFLFEYFSETQRNKGNFPGRFSGRQFSNSRSEMNVSTLELGDSALYLCASSAAANTGELFFGEGSRLTVL.

The V and J genes are TRBV4-2 and TRBJ2-7; the D gene is possibly TRBD2 (6 bases). The CDR3 spans 15 residues. Germline assignment: CDR1 LGHNA and CDR2 YNFKEQ. With 1 base removed from V and 1 base from J, the gap between germline ends came to 11 bases. The DNA of the CDR3 is TGTGCCAGCAGCCAAGGTGCTAGCGAATCCTACGAGCAGTACTTC. This encodes CASSQGASESYEQYF.

This clone is medium-sized. V usage is TRBV4-1 and J usage is TRBJ2-6; D uncertain. The CDR3 extends over 15 amino acids. The germline V gene encodes CDR1 MGHRA and CDR2 YSYEKL. V was cut by 2 bases and J by 0 bases, with 5 bases left in between. The DNA for the CDR3 is TGCGCCAGCAGCCAACACAGCTCTGGGGCCAACGTCCTGACTTTC. Translation: CASSQHSSGANVLTF.

DNA for the CDR3: TGTGCCAGCAGCTCCGGGACGCACAATCAGCCCCAGCATTTT. This gives the protein CASSSGTHNQPQHF. This rearrangement joins TRBV6-5 to TRBJ1-5, with D maybe TRBD1 (5 bases). This CDR3 is built from 14 residues. V shed 6 bases and J shed 3 bases, with 12 bases lying between them. The germline gives CDR1 MNHEY, CDR2 SVGAGI.

The chain has TRBV6-1 and TRBJ1-2; 9 bases map to TRBD1. The V segment lost 7 bases and the J segment 6 bases; nucleotides outside the gene matches: 3. The length of the CDR3 is 12 residues. Germline CDR1 is MNHNS and CDR2 is SASEGT. CDR3 nucleotide sequence: TGTGCCAGCATTACAGGGGGCGATGGCTACACCTTC. Encoded protein: CASITGGDGYTF.

This clone has just a few counts. This chain connects TRBV4-1 to TRBJ2-1, with no clear D. Trimming took off 0 bases at V and 0 bases at J, with 6 bases between the two ends. Looked up from germline, CDR1 is MGHRA and CDR2 is YSYEKL. The CDR3 consists of 15 residues. The CDR3 DNA reads as TGCGCCAGCAGCCAAGAGTGGAGCTCCTACAATGAGCAGTTCTTC. Its protein product is CASSQEWSSYNEQFF.